This T cell receptor beta chain was recovered during a study of blood T cells in healthy people across ages. Study-level results: Roughly linear declines in TCR beta diversity per million T cells occurred with age.

As regards this clonotype: Its antigen is not identified.

Researchers report isolating at least 7 million PBMCs per sample. The V gene's germline CDR1 is LGHDT and CDR2 YNNKEL (reference sequence). Trimming pared 6 bases from V and 10 bases from J, leaving 22 bases between. The CDR3 is made up of 16 amino acids. Then a second PCR, running about 6 to 12 cycles, was carried out with a sample-barcoded 5' primer and a J-beta primer mix. From the 5' RACE reads, TCRdb called clonotypes with MiXCR, one entry per CDR3 protein. The sample comprises some 860,000 distinct CDR3 sequences, approximately 53% of which are singletons, and around a quarter rests with the top ten.

The specimen sequenced was blood. The TCR was taken from a man between 35 and 55 years old in good health. This chain connects TRBV3-1 to TRBJ1-6; D perhaps matches TRBD1 (5 bases). CDR3 amino acids: CASSPRIGRVGSPLHF. The CDR3 bases are TGTGCCAGCAGTCCAAGGATCGGCAGGGTAGGCTCACCCCTCCACTTT.